This TCR beta chain came from a study of cytomegalovirus exposure and HLA in healthy donors. The CDR3 contains 15 residues. V was pared by 6 bases and J by 7 bases, with 11 bases of the junction left unmatched. Germline-derived CDR1 and CDR2 are MNHNY and SVGAGI (reference sequence). In the PCR, 60 Vbeta and 13 Jbeta primers were used. The method was immunoSEQ multiplex PCR; TCRdb's version includes in-frame clones alone and lacks a portion of them. Found here are hundreds of thousands of clones, roughly 87% of them singletons; the top ten hold approximately 6.5%. The TCR was taken from a man between 35 and 55 years old in good health and CMV-seropositive. The sequenced sample was PBMCs. The genes are TRBV6-6 and TRBJ1-5, with 8 bases identical to TRBD1. The CDR3 loop is CASSPGQGGYQPQHF. CDR3 nucleotides: TGTGCCAGCAGCCCCGGACAGGGTGGATACCAGCCCCAGCATTTT.